Following are 20 T cell receptor beta chains from one sample sequenced in a study of blood T cell repertoires in COVID-19. Sequenced by immunoSEQ multiplex PCR; TCRdb stores in-frame clones only, minus some. The profile shows approximately 33,000 clones, approximately 86% of them singletons. Sequencing was done on a sample of peripheral blood. The source of these receptors is a man in his fifties or sixties with COVID-19, enrolled during active disease.

The genes are TRBV5-1 and TRBJ2-4; TRBD1 agrees at 8 bases. Germline lookup yields CDR1 SGHRS and CDR2 YFSETQ. The V segment lost 0 bases and the J segment 8 bases; nucleotides outside the gene matches: 4. CDR3 size: 14 residues. The CDR3 sequence is CASSLGTGGDIQYF. In DNA form, the CDR3 reads TGCGCCAGCAGCTTGGGCACAGGGGGAGACATTCAGTACTTC. The entire variable domain, with the rest obtained from reference TRBV5-1 and TRBJ2-4, is as follows: KAGVTQTPRYLIKTRGQQVTLSCSPISGHRSVSWYQQTPGQGLQFLFEYFSETQRNKGNFPGRFSGRQFSNSRSEMNVSTLELGDSALYLCASSLGTGGDIQYFGAGTRLSVL.

The chain is built from TRBV19 and TRBJ2-5, with unresolved D. Germline lookup yields CDR1 LNHDA and CDR2 SQIVND (reference sequence). V was cut by 5 bases and J by 1 base, with 11 bases left in between. This CDR3 comprises 14 residues. This chain's CDR3 is CASSVTVSQETQYF. The CDR3 DNA sequence: TGTGCCAGTAGTGTCACAGTGTCCCAAGAGACCCAGTACTTC.

V gene TRBV27 combines with J gene TRBJ2-1, with 10 bases fitting TRBD2. Germline loops: CDR1 MNHEY, CDR2 SMNVEV (reference sequence). V lost 6 bases to trimming and J lost 9 bases; unmatched junction nucleotides: 8. The CDR3 extends over 14 amino acids. The CDR3: CASRLAGEVGEQFF. In DNA, the CDR3 is TGTGCCAGCAGGCTAGCGGGAGAGGTTGGTGAGCAGTTCTTC.

The chain couples TRBV24-1 to TRBJ2-3; 9 positions agree with TRBD1. CDR1 and CDR2 (germline): KGHDR, SFDVKD. The CDR3 has 16 residues. Trimming took 3 bases from V and 3 from J; bases not matched to a gene: 6. CDR3 loop: CATSDPGTGLTDTQYF. CDR3 DNA sequence: TGTGCCACCAGTGATCCCGGGACAGGGCTTACAGATACGCAGTATTTT.

The chain couples TRBV5-1 to TRBJ1-2, with D possibly being TRBD1 (5 bases). CDR1 and CDR2 from the germline V gene are SGHRS and YFSETQ. V was shortened by 4 bases and J by 7 bases, with 20 bases between the two germline ends. CDR3 length equals 15 residues. The CDR3 loop is CASSLGGGRGSGYTF. In DNA, the CDR3 is TGCGCCAGCAGCCTCGGGGGAGGGAGGGGATCTGGCTACACCTTC.

The chain combines TRBV20-1 with TRBJ2-7, with 7 positions matching TRBD2. The CDR3 has 15 residues. Unmatched junction bases numbered 11, after V lost 3 bases and J lost 3 bases. CDR1 and CDR2 from the germline V gene are DFQATT and SNEGSKA (reference sequence). CDR3 loop: CSASVGRERIYEQYF. For the CDR3, the DNA is TGCAGTGCTAGTGTCGGGCGGGAGAGGATCTACGAGCAGTACTTC.

V usage is TRBV19 and J usage is TRBJ2-3; the match to TRBD2 covers 9 bases. The CDR3 sequence is 13 residues long. J gave up 6 bases and V 4 bases, and 2 bases lay outside the gene matches. CDR1 LNHDA and CDR2 SQIVND come from the germline V gene (reference sequence). Here the CDR3 reads CASSSGREDTQYF. CDR3 in DNA: TGTGCCAGTAGTAGCGGGAGGGAGGATACGCAGTATTTT.

This chain joins TRBV10-3 and TRBJ2-7; a weak D match, TRBD2 (6 bases). Germline CDR1 reads ENHRY; CDR2 reads SYGVKD. This CDR3 is 14 amino acids long. Trimming shortened V by 9 bases and J by 3 bases, and 18 bases separated the two germline ends. CDR3 in amino acids: CAITKEGVGYEQYF. In nucleotides, the CDR3 is TGTGCCATAACGAAGGAGGGCGTGGGCTACGAGCAGTACTTC.

This clone was found once. The chain uses TRBV23-1 and TRBJ2-3, with D possibly being TRBD1 (6 bases). TRBV23-1 is an open reading frame, and its role is uncertain. CDR3 length: 18 amino acids. Trimming shortened V by 5 bases and J by 0 bases, and 21 bases separated the two germline ends. The CDR3 is CASSGRRAGVLSTDTQYF. The CDR3 DNA is TGCGCCAGCAGTGGCCGCAGGGCAGGGGTGTTAAGCACAGATACGCAGTATTTT.

The CDR3 DNA follows: TGTGCCAGCAGCGGTGGGACCGATGGGACTAGCGGACAGAGTATGAACATTCAGTACTTC. Protein sequence: CASSGGTDGTSGQSMNIQYF. The V gene is TRBV9, the J gene TRBJ2-4; TRBD2 matches 11 bases. J lost 7 bases, V lost 3 bases, and 21 bases had no gene match. Germline V gene data show CDR1 as SGDLS and CDR2 as YYNGEE. This CDR3 region has 20 residues.

V usage is TRBV30 and J usage is TRBJ2-6; D remains ambiguous. The CDR3 runs to 16 residues. Trimming took 0 bases from V and 0 from J, leaving 9 bases between them. Germline V gene lookup returns CDR1 GTSNPN and CDR2 SVGIG (reference sequence). CDR3 residues: CAWSVGHSSGANVLTF. The CDR3 nucleotides are TGTGCCTGGAGTGTTGGGCACTCCTCTGGGGCCAACGTCCTGACTTTC.

The V and J genes are TRBV28 and TRBJ2-1, with 10 nucleotides matching TRBD1. V was clipped by 3 bases and J by 6 bases; unmatched bases: 8. The CDR3 consists of 16 residues. The germline V gene has CDR1 MDHEN and CDR2 SYDVKM. Here the CDR3 reads CASSLLGTGVANEQFF. CDR3 bases: TGTGCCAGCAGTTTGCTGGGGACAGGGGTGGCCAATGAGCAGTTCTTC. Full variable domain (outside the CDR3, taken from reference TRBV28 and TRBJ2-1): DVKVTQSSRYLVKRTGEKVFLECVQDMDHENMFWYRQDPGLGLRLIYFSYDVKMKEKGDIPEGYSVSREKKERFSLILESASTNQTSMYLCASSLLGTGVANEQFFGPGTRLTVL.

V gene TRBV5-5 combines with J gene TRBJ2-2; 7 nucleotides match TRBD1. Trimming removed 2 bases from V and 4 bases from J; junction bases left unmatched: 8. Germline CDR1 is SGHKS and CDR2 is YYEKEE (reference sequence). The CDR3 length is 16 residues. Written as DNA, the CDR3 is TGTGCCAGCAGCTTCCGACGGGACAGTTTCACCGGGGAGCTGTTTTTT. Its translation is CASSFRRDSFTGELFF.

This clone has more than one count but fewer than ten. The chain uses TRBV6-5 and TRBJ1-1, with D uncertain. The germline V gene has CDR1 MNHEY and CDR2 SVGAGI. The CDR3 sequence is 13 residues long. Trimming shortened V by 5 bases and J by 3 bases, and 10 bases separated the two germline ends. CDR3 nucleotides: TGTGCCAGCAGTCGACTAGCTGACACTGAAGCTTTCTTT. It translates to CASSRLADTEAFF.

The V and J genes are TRBV27 and TRBJ2-2, with 9 bases identical to TRBD1. The CDR3 consists of 15 residues. The V segment lost 6 bases and the J segment 7 bases; nucleotides outside the gene matches: 9. Germline V CDR1 and CDR2: MNHEY, SMNVEV (reference sequence). The CDR3 sequence: CASRTDRGGGGELFF. Here the CDR3 DNA reads TGTGCCAGCAGAACGGACAGGGGCGGTGGCGGGGAGCTGTTTTTT.

The chain recombines TRBV7-2 with TRBJ1-1, with no clear D. The CDR3 covers 14 residues. Germline values: CDR1 SGHTA, CDR2 FQGNSA. V was cut by 0 bases and J by 2 bases, with 7 bases left in between. The CDR3, as DNA: TGTGCCAGCAGCTTAGCGGCCATCAACACTGAAGCTTTCTTT. Protein product: CASSLAAINTEAFF.

The chain couples TRBV4-1 to TRBJ1-6, with D unclear. In germline, CDR1 is MGHRA, CDR2 YSYEKL. V was shortened by 4 bases and J by 10 bases, with 11 bases between the two germline ends. The CDR3 has 13 residues. The CDR3 DNA follows: TGCGCCAGCAGCCCAGGACTTGTATCACCCCTCCACTTT. It codes for CASSPGLVSPLHF.

A single count supports this clone. The DNA of the CDR3 is TGTGCCAGCAGCTTGTGGGATACAGGGCCCAATCAGCCCCAGCATTTT. Its translation is CASSLWDTGPNQPQHF. The chain combines TRBV5-5 with TRBJ1-5, with D possibly TRBD1 on 6 matching bases. This CDR3 comprises 16 residues. Trimming left V 1 base short and J 3 bases short, with 14 bases between. Germline-derived CDR1 and CDR2 are SGHKS and YYEKEE (reference sequence).

J is TRBJ1-1 and V is TRBV12-3 or TRBV12-4; 8 bases agree with TRBD1. CDR3 length: 13 amino acids. J lost 6 bases, V lost 8 bases, and 8 bases had no gene match. The CDR3 sequence is CASSNRGTPEAFF. In DNA form, the CDR3 reads TGTGCCAGCTCTAACAGGGGGACCCCTGAAGCTTTCTTT.

The rearrangement joins TRBV7-8 to TRBJ2-5; 9 bases fit TRBD2. V dropped 3 bases and J dropped 2; count of bases not matched to a gene: 10. CDR1 and CDR2 (germline): SGHVS, FQNEAQ. The CDR3 runs to 17 residues. The CDR3 loop reads CASSLQPSGDEQETQYF. In nucleotides, the CDR3 is TGTGCCAGCAGCTTGCAGCCTAGCGGGGACGAACAAGAGACCCAGTACTTC.